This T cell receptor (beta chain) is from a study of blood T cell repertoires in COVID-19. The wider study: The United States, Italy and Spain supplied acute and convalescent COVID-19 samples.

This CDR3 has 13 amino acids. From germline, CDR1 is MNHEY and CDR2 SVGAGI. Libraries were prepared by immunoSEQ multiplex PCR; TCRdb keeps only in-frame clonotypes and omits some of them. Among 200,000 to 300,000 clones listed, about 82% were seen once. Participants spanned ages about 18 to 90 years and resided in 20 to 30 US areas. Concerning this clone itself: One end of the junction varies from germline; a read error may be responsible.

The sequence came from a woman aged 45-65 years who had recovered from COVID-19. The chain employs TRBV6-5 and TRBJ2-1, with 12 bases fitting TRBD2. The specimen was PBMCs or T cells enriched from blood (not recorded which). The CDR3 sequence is CASRTSGGYEQFF. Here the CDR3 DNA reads TGTGCCAGCAGGACTAGCGGGGGCTATGAACAGTTCTTC.